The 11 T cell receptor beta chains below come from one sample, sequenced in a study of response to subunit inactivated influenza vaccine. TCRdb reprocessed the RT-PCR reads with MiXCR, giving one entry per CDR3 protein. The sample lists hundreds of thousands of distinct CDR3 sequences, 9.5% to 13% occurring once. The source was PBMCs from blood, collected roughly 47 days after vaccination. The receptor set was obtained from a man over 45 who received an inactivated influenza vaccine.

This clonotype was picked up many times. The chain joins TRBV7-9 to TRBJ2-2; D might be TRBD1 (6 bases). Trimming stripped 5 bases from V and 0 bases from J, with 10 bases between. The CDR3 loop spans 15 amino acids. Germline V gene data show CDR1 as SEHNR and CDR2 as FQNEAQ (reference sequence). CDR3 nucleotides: TGTGCCAGCAGCCAGGACAGTACGAACACCGGGGAGCTGTTTTTT. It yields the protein CASSQDSTNTGELFF.

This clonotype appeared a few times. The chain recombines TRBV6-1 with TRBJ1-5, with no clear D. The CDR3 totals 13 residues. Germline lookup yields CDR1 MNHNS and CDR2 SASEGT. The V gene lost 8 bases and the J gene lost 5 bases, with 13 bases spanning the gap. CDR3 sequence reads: CASAMTQDQPQHF. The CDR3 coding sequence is TGTGCCAGCGCTATGACCCAGGATCAGCCCCAGCATTTT.

CDR3 DNA sequence: TGTGCCAGCAGCCCTAGAATTAATCGGGATTCACCCCTCCACTTT. It is translated as CASSPRINRDSPLHF. The gene calls are TRBV11-2 and TRBJ1-6, with D unresolved. CDR1 and CDR2 from the germline V gene are SGHAT and FQNNGV. The CDR3 is 15 residues long. The V gene lost 5 bases and the J gene lost 8 bases, with 16 bases spanning the gap.

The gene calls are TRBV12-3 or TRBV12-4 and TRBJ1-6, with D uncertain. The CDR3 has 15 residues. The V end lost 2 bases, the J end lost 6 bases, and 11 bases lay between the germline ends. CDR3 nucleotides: TGTGCCAGCAGTTTAAGCGAAGCGGTTAATTCACCCCTCCACTTT. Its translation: CASSLSEAVNSPLHF.

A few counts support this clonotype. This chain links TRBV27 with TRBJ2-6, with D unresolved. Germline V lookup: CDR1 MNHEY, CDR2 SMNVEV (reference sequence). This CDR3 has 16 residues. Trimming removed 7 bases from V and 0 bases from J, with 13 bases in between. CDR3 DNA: TGTGCCAGCACCCAGAGAATCGGCTCTGGGGCCAACGTCCTGACTTTC. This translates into CASTQRIGSGANVLTF.

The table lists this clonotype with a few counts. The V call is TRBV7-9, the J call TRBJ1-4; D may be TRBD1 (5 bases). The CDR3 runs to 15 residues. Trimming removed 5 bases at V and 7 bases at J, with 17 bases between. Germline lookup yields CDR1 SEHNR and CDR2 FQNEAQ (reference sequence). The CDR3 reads CASSPPGPEFEKLFF. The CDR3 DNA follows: TGTGCCAGCAGCCCCCCGGGACCGGAGTTTGAAAAACTGTTTTTT.

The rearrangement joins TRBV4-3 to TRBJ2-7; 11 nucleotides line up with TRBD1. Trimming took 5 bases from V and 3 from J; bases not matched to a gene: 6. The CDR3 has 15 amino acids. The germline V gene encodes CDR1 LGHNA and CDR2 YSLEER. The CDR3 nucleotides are TGCGCCAGCAGCGGTGGGACAGGGGGTCACTACGAGCAGTACTTC. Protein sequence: CASSGGTGGHYEQYF.

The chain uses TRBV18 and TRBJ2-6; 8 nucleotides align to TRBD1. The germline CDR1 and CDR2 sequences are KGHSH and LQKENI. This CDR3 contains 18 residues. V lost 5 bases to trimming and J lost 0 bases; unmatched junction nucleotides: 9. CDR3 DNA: TGTGCCAGCTCATCACTCCGGGACAGGAGCTCTGGGGCCAACGTCCTGACTTTC. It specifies CASSSLRDRSSGANVLTF.

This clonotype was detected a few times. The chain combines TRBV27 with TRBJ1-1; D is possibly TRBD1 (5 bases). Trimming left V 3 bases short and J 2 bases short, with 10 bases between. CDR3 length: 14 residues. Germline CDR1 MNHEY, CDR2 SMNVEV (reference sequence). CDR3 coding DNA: TGTGCCAGCAGTTTGAACAGGTATAACACTGAAGCTTTCTTT. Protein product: CASSLNRYNTEAFF.

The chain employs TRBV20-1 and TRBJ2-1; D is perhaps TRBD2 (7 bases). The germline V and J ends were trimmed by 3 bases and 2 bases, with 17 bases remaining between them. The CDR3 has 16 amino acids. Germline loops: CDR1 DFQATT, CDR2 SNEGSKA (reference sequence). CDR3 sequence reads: CSASRGGGGTYNEQFF. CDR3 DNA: TGCAGTGCTAGCCGTGGAGGGGGGGGTACCTACAATGAGCAGTTCTTC.

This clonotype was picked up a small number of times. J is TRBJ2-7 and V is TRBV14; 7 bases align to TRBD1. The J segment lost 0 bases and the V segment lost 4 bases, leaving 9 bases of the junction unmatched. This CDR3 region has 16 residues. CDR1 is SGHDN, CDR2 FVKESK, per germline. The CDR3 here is CASSPAGTAFSYEQYF. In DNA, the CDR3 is TGTGCCAGCAGCCCGGCCGGGACAGCCTTCTCCTACGAGCAGTACTTC.